This TCR beta chain was sequenced during a study of blood T cell repertoires in COVID-19. About the study: COVID-19 samples from acute and convalescent phases originated in the United States, Italy and Spain.

Germline values: CDR1 SGHTA, CDR2 FQGNSA. This CDR3 is 17 amino acids long. V trimming: 1 base; J trimming: 12 bases; junction bases outside the gene matches: 18. Data came from immunoSEQ multiplex PCR; TCRdb stores just in-frame clones and leaves some out. This sample has some 170,000 clones, with about 78% found just once. The sequenced material came from peripheral blood. This rearrangement joins TRBV7-2 to TRBJ2-1, with 7 bases aligning to TRBD1. The TCR originated in a woman in her fifties or sixties with active or convalescent COVID-19. Here the CDR3 reads CASSLEYRTGTSGGQFF. Here the CDR3 DNA reads TGTGCCAGCAGCTTAGAGTACCGGACAGGTACCTCCGGAGGGCAGTTCTTC.